Below are 23 T cell receptor beta chains sequenced from a single sample in a study of T cell responses to AZD1222 COVID-19 vaccine. Generated by immunoSEQ multiplex PCR, the TCRdb table keeps only in-frame clones and is missing some. The table shows about 120,000 clones, with roughly nine tenths occurring only once. The sample was peripheral blood, taken on day 0 of AZD1222 vaccination. The receptor source for this set is an adult in good health.

This chain connects TRBV6-4 to TRBJ2-3; 11 positions agree with TRBD2. Trimming removed 6 bases from V and 3 bases from J; junction bases left unmatched: 11. Per germline, CDR1 MRHNA and CDR2 SNTAGT. The CDR3 totals 17 residues. For the CDR3, the DNA is TGTGCCAGCAGCGCCTCGACTAGCGGGATAGAGACAGATACGCAGTATTTT. Translating gives CASSASTSGIETDTQYF.

The chain links TRBV14 to TRBJ2-1, with D perhaps given as TRBD1 or TRBD2 (5 bases each). CDR1 is SGHDN and CDR2 is FVKESK in the germline V gene. Between the trimmed V and J ends, which lost 4 bases and 2 bases, there was a span of 12 bases. This CDR3 has 15 residues. DNA of the CDR3: TGTGCCAGCAGCCCCCTGGGGGTCCCCTACAATGAGCAGTTCTTC. Protein product: CASSPLGVPYNEQFF.

This chain links TRBV28 with TRBJ1-2, with 9 bases aligning to TRBD1. CDR1 is MDHEN, CDR2 SYDVKM, per germline. The CDR3 extends over 18 amino acids. Losses at the gene ends were 5 bases for V and 1 base for J; bases not matched to a gene: 14. The CDR3 region is CASSLEKFPGQGNYGYTF. CDR3 sequence (DNA): TGTGCCAGCAGTCTGGAGAAATTTCCGGGACAGGGTAACTATGGCTACACCTTC.

The gene calls are TRBV20-1 and TRBJ2-7, with 10 nucleotides matching TRBD2. The trim removed 3 bases at V and 0 bases at J, leaving 5 bases unmatched. Germline-derived CDR1 and CDR2 are DFQATT and SNEGSKA (reference sequence). The CDR3 spans 15 residues. CDR3 sequence reads: CSASRSGRGSYEQYF. In nucleotides, the CDR3 is TGCAGTGCTAGTCGGAGCGGGAGGGGCTCCTACGAGCAGTACTTC.

This chain connects TRBV28 to TRBJ1-4; 8 positions agree with TRBD1. Unmatched junction bases numbered 10, after V lost 5 bases and J lost 8 bases. The CDR3 consists of 15 residues. Looked up from germline, CDR1 is MDHEN and CDR2 is SYDVKM. The CDR3 DNA reads as TGTGCCAGCAGTCCAGGGACAGGCTTCAGAGAAAAACTGTTTTTT. It specifies CASSPGTGFREKLFF. Together with reference TRBV28 and TRBJ1-4, the CDR3 gives the full variable domain: DVKVTQSSRYLVKRTGEKVFLECVQDMDHENMFWYRQDPGLGLRLIYFSYDVKMKEKGDIPEGYSVSREKKERFSLILESASTNQTSMYLCASSPGTGFREKLFFGSGTQLSVL.

The V call is TRBV11-3, the J call TRBJ2-2; 7 bases map to TRBD1. The V gene end was trimmed by 0 bases and the J gene end by 5 bases; junction bases not matched to a gene: 6. The germline V gene has CDR1 SGHNT and CDR2 YENEEA. The CDR3 runs to 16 residues. The CDR3 spells CASSLEGQAGTGELFF. The DNA of the CDR3 is TGTGCCAGCAGCTTAGAAGGACAGGCTGGGACCGGGGAGCTGTTTTTT.

With regard to this clone: At the DNA level, this CDR3 is encoded by other sequences in the same sample as well. The chain uses TRBV5-1 and TRBJ2-7; 7 bases align to TRBD1. Germline loops: CDR1 SGHRS, CDR2 YFSETQ. CDR3 length: 13 residues. Trimming cost V 4 bases and J 2 bases; bases outside gene matches: 3. The CDR3 DNA follows: TGCGCCAGCAGCCGAGGGGGCACCTACGAGCAGTACTTC. Translation: CASSRGGTYEQYF. Using reference TRBV5-1 and TRBJ2-7 for the parts outside the CDR3, the full variable domain is KAGVTQTPRYLIKTRGQQVTLSCSPISGHRSVSWYQQTPGQGLQFLFEYFSETQRNKGNFPGRFSGRQFSNSRSEMNVSTLELGDSALYLCASSRGGTYEQYFGPGTRLTVT.

This sequence joins TRBV6-1 and TRBJ1-4, with TRBD1 matching 8 bases. The CDR3 consists of 16 residues. Germline V gene lookup returns CDR1 MNHNS and CDR2 SASEGT. V was clipped by 3 bases and J by 8 bases; unmatched bases: 11. The CDR3 sequence is CASSDRAGGTREKLFF. The CDR3 DNA is TGTGCCAGCAGTGACAGAGCAGGGGGCACGCGGGAAAAACTGTTTTTT.

This chain links TRBV6-5 with TRBJ1-6; D not resolved. Germline values: CDR1 MNHEY, CDR2 SVGAGI. The V gene lost 8 bases and the J gene lost 7 bases, with 9 bases spanning the gap. This CDR3 has 12 amino acids. The DNA of the CDR3 is TGTGCCAGCCGGAATTGGAATTCACCCCTCCACTTT. Amino acids: CASRNWNSPLHF.

V is TRBV30 and J is TRBJ2-5; tentative D call: TRBD1 (6 bases). Trimming left V 2 bases short and J 5 bases short, with 18 bases between. The CDR3 spans 15 residues. Germline CDR1 GTSNPN, CDR2 SVGIG (reference sequence). Here the CDR3 DNA reads TGTGCCTGGAGTATGGACAGAGGGGCTGGGGAGACCCAGTACTTC. It codes for CAWSMDRGAGETQYF.

The genes are TRBV28 and TRBJ1-4, with 7 bases aligning to TRBD1. Germline-derived CDR1 and CDR2 are MDHEN and SYDVKM. The CDR3 extends over 15 amino acids. V shed 6 bases, J shed 4 bases, and the junction held 8 bases outside the gene matches. In DNA form, the CDR3 reads TGTGCCAGCAGACCGACAGGGTGGATTAATGAAAAACTGTTTTTT. Protein product: CASRPTGWINEKLFF.

The chain recombines TRBV5-4 with TRBJ1-2; 11 nucleotides align to TRBD1. This CDR3 contains 13 residues. Unmatched junction bases numbered 13, after V lost 7 bases and J lost 14 bases. Germline CDR1 SGHNT, CDR2 YYREEE (reference sequence). In DNA form, the CDR3 reads TGTGCCAGCGTACCTCCGGGACAGGGGGTGGATACCTTC. Encoded protein: CASVPPGQGVDTF.

This clone was counted a few times. CDR3 DNA sequence: TGTGCCAGCAGGCCAAGGGAGGGCTTCTACAATGAGCAGTTCTTC. Translating gives CASRPREGFYNEQFF. V and J are TRBV6-6 and TRBJ2-1; the match to TRBD2 covers 7 bases. Germline V CDR1 and CDR2: MNHNY, SVGAGI (reference sequence). The CDR3 sequence is 15 residues long. V lost 6 bases and J lost 3; bases outside the gene matches: 8.

This clone was observed a single time. This chain connects TRBV5-1 to TRBJ1-2; D gene unclear. CDR3 length: 15 residues. The germline CDR1 and CDR2 sequences are SGHRS and YFSETQ. V lost 4 bases to trimming and J lost 6 bases, with 19 bases between them. CDR3 protein: CASSQPELTRDGYTF. The CDR3 nucleotides read TGCGCCAGCAGCCAGCCCGAGCTCACAAGGGATGGCTACACCTTC.

This chain joins TRBV6-2 or TRBV6-3 and TRBJ1-3; no definite D call. V lost 0 bases, J lost 2 bases, and 11 bases lay in between. The CDR3 has 16 residues. Germline-derived CDR1 and CDR2 are MNHEY and SVGEGT. The CDR3: CASSYSVSSPGNTIYF. The CDR3, as DNA: TGTGCCAGCAGTTACTCCGTGAGTTCTCCTGGAAACACCATATATTTT.

This chain uses TRBV5-5 with TRBJ2-7; 8 bases agree with TRBD1. CDR1 and CDR2 from the germline V gene are SGHKS and YYEKEE (reference sequence). There are 15 residues in the CDR3. With V trimmed by 2 bases and J by 4 bases, 8 bases remained unmatched. CDR3 protein: CASSFSDRVDYEQYF. CDR3 coding DNA: TGTGCCAGCAGCTTTTCGGACAGGGTTGATTACGAGCAGTACTTC.

The CDR3 DNA reads TGTGCCATCAGTGCCCCCGGAAGGAGCACAGATACGCAGTATTTT. Encoded protein: CAISAPGRSTDTQYF. The chain has TRBV10-3 and TRBJ2-3, with no clear D. The CDR3 is made up of 15 amino acids. In germline, CDR1 is ENHRY, CDR2 SYGVKD. The germline V and J ends were trimmed by 4 bases and 0 bases, with 11 bases remaining between them.

V usage is TRBV11-2 and J usage is TRBJ2-1; possibly TRBD2 for D (5 bases). The CDR3 extends over 14 amino acids. V dropped 10 bases and J dropped 0 bases, with 13 bases sitting between them. Germline CDR1 and CDR2: SGHAT and FQNNGV. DNA for the CDR3: TGTGCCACGAGGGAGAGTAGCTCCTACAATGAGCAGTTCTTC. Translation: CATRESSSYNEQFF. Full variable domain (missing parts from reference TRBV11-2 and TRBJ2-1): EAGVAQSPRYKIIEKRQSVAFWCNPISGHATLYWYQQILGQGPKLLIQFQNNGVVDDSQLPKDRFSAERLKGVDSTLKIQPAKLEDSAVYLCATRESSSYNEQFFGPGTRLTVL.

The rearrangement links TRBV13 to TRBJ1-2; a weak D match, TRBD1 (6 bases). Deletions cut 0 bases from V and 8 bases from J, with 16 bases between. The CDR3 extends over 15 amino acids. CDR1 PRHDT and CDR2 FYEKMQ come from the germline V gene (reference sequence). The CDR3 here is CASSLGGQGTPGYTF. The CDR3 DNA sequence: TGTGCCAGCAGCTTAGGGGGGCAGGGGACGCCAGGCTACACCTTC.

The V call is TRBV5-1, the J call TRBJ2-7; D is uncertain. Per germline, CDR1 SGHRS and CDR2 YFSETQ. There are 13 residues in the CDR3. Trimming shortened V by 5 bases and J by 0 bases, and 9 bases separated the two germline ends. CDR3 nucleotides: TGCGCCAGCAGTACGGCGAGCTCCTACGAGCAGTACTTC. Its protein is CASSTASSYEQYF.

There are many counts of this clone. V usage is TRBV19 and J usage is TRBJ2-5, with 7 nucleotides matching TRBD2. This CDR3 has 12 amino acids. V was clipped by 9 bases and J by 7 bases; unmatched bases: 8. In germline, CDR1 is LNHDA, CDR2 SQIVND (reference sequence). The CDR3 here is CARASGTRTQYF. The CDR3 DNA follows: TGTGCCAGAGCTAGCGGTACGAGGACCCAGTACTTC.

This rearrangement joins TRBV28 to TRBJ2-1; maybe TRBD2 (6 bases). The V gene lost 7 bases and the J gene lost 7 bases, with 17 bases spanning the gap. This CDR3 is built from 14 residues. Germline-derived CDR1 and CDR2 are MDHEN and SYDVKM. Here the CDR3 reads CASTPVEGSNEQFF. The CDR3 DNA reads as TGTGCCAGCACCCCCGTGGAGGGCTCTAATGAGCAGTTCTTC.

The chain combines TRBV7-8 with TRBJ2-1; D gene unclear. There are 13 residues in the CDR3. The germline V and J ends were trimmed by 6 bases and 0 bases, with 6 bases remaining between them. Germline CDR1 reads SGHVS; CDR2 reads FQNEAQ. The CDR3 DNA follows: TGTGCCAGCAGACCTAGCTCCTACAATGAGCAGTTCTTC. Translation gives CASRPSSYNEQFF.